The entry below describes one TCR beta chain. CDR3 length: 13 residues. V was clipped by 0 bases and J by 7 bases; unmatched bases: 1. CDR1 SGHRS and CDR2 YFSETQ come from the germline V gene. This entry comes from a study of blood T cells in healthy people across ages. Background on the study: About one barcoded beta molecule per two T cells was captured by template switching.

Next came a second PCR, run for about 7 to 12 cycles, which used a sample-barcoded 5' primer along with a J-beta primer mix. From the 5' RACE reads, TCRdb called clonotypes with MiXCR, one entry per CDR3 protein. The sample comprises 710,000 or so distinct CDR3 sequences, approximately 21% of which are singletons, and roughly a fifth rests with the top ten. This chain connects TRBV5-1 to TRBJ2-1; 7 nucleotides line up with TRBD2. The clonotype was recovered from a man between 65 and 85 years old in good health. Sequenced: blood. The CDR3 bases are TGCGCCAGCAGCTTGGCAGCGGGGAATGAGCAGTTCTTC. It specifies CASSLAAGNEQFF.